This T cell receptor beta chain was recovered during a study of CD8+ T cells in alopecia areata. Extracted RNA was reverse transcribed into cDNA, the sequencing template. The data were produced by immunoSEQ multiplex PCR, yet TCRdb's version contains in-frame clones alone and is incomplete. The sample has about 30,000 clones; about two thirds are singletons. Lesional scalp tissue (obtained by punch biopsy) and peripheral blood were collected from alopecia areata patients. PBMCs, the starting material, were the source of sorted CD4+ and CD8+ T cells. This clone was detected only a few times. Losses at the gene ends were 5 bases for V and 7 bases for J; bases not matched to a gene: 16. Germline V lookup: CDR1 SEHNR, CDR2 FQNEAQ (reference sequence). The length of the CDR3 is 17 residues.

The clonotype originates from a human donor with alopecia areata. The chain recombines TRBV7-9 with TRBJ2-3; TRBD2 matches 9 bases. Sequencing was carried out using NKG2D-high CD8+ T cells sorted from blood. The CDR3 DNA reads as TGTGCCAGCAGCGAAACCTATAGCGGGAGCGGTAGCTATACGCAGTATTTT. Protein: CASSETYSGSGSYTQYF.